What follows are 7 T cell receptor beta chains derived from one specimen sequenced in a study of T cells in Graves' hyperthyroidism and ophthalmopathy. The investigators amplified TCR beta CDR3 regions from RNA transcripts. The HTBI primer set drove a first-round RT-PCR of the TCR CDR3. Via MiXCR, TCRdb re-called the multiplex PCR reads, giving one row per CDR3 protein. The table has fewer than 650,000 distinct CDR3 sequences, about 15% seen once. Material: blood. The receptors derive from a woman aged 25-40 years with Graves' hyperthyroidism that later progressed to Graves' ophthalmopathy.

In the case of this clonotype: This clone may be a read error of a much larger clone one base away. The CDR3 region has the DNA TGTGCCAGCAGCCCCCCCCCGGGACTAGCGACCTACGAGCAGTACTTC. Translating it yields CASSPPPGLATYEQYF. The rearrangement joins TRBV12-3 or TRBV12-4 to TRBJ2-7, with 10 bases matching TRBD2. CDR3 length: 16 amino acids. V was pared by 6 bases and J by 2 bases, with 10 bases of the junction left unmatched.

This clonotype was counted at least ten times. The chain joins TRBV12-5 to TRBJ1-5; 8 bases agree with TRBD1. This CDR3 spans 19 amino acids. CDR1 is LGHNT and CDR2 is FRNRAP in the germline V gene. J lost 0 bases, V lost 4 bases, and 14 bases had no gene match. This chain's CDR3 is CASGSVSKDREYSNQPQHF. Here the CDR3 DNA reads TGTGCTAGTGGTTCGGTCAGCAAGGACAGGGAATATAGCAATCAGCCCCAGCATTTT.

This clonotype showed up many times. CDR3 region: CASSSFAGSSYEQYF. The CDR3 DNA sequence: TGTGCCAGCAGTTCTTTCGCGGGCAGCTCCTACGAGCAGTACTTC. This sequence joins TRBV6-1 and TRBJ2-7, with a possible D match to TRBD2 (5 bases). CDR3 length: 15 residues. The germline V and J ends were trimmed by 5 bases and 0 bases, with 14 bases remaining between them. Per the germline V gene, CDR1 is MNHNS and CDR2 is SASEGT.

This clonotype was counted ten times or more. V and J are TRBV12-3 or TRBV12-4 and TRBJ2-2; D call uncertain. This CDR3 contains 14 residues. Trimming stripped 5 bases from V and 4 bases from J, with 11 bases between. This chain's CDR3 is CASSPLQTTGELFF. The DNA of the CDR3 is TGTGCCAGCAGTCCGCTCCAAACCACCGGGGAGCTGTTTTTT.

This clonotype was recorded at least ten times. The chain recombines TRBV7-2 with TRBJ2-1; D unclear. The CDR3 length is 15 residues. Germline values: CDR1 SGHTA, CDR2 FQGNSA. Between the trimmed V and J ends, which lost 5 bases and 5 bases, there was a span of 16 bases. The CDR3 reads CASSLASAVHNEQFF. As DNA, the CDR3 is TGTGCCAGCAGCCTGGCGTCAGCTGTCCACAATGAGCAGTTCTTC.

The table lists this clonotype with many counts. The V gene is TRBV28, the J gene TRBJ1-4; the D is unclear. The V end lost 3 bases, the J end lost 4 bases, and 12 bases lay between the germline ends. The germline gives CDR1 MDHEN, CDR2 SYDVKM. The CDR3 has 15 amino acids. The CDR3 sequence: CASSFPGSLNEKLFF. DNA for the CDR3: TGTGCCAGCAGTTTTCCGGGGAGTCTTAATGAAAAACTGTTTTTT.

This sequence joins TRBV25-1 and TRBJ2-1, with D unclear. Germline CDR1 MGHDK, CDR2 SYGVNS. This CDR3 has 13 residues. Trimming cost V 9 bases and J 5 bases, with 14 bases left between them. The CDR3 DNA sequence: TGTGCCAGTTCTATTGGTCCTGACAATGAGCAGTTCTTC. Translation gives CASSIGPDNEQFF. Using reference TRBV25-1 and TRBJ2-1 for the parts outside the CDR3, the full variable domain is EADIYQTPRYLVIGTGKKITLECSQTMGHDKMYWYQQDPGMELHLIHYSYGVNSTEKGDLSSESTVSRIRTEHFPLTLESARPSHTSQYLCASSIGPDNEQFFGPGTRLTVL.